The next 23 T cell receptor beta chains were all read from a single sample in a study of shared clonotypes between healthy human individuals. The protocol was immunoSEQ multiplex PCR, while the TCRdb copy is restricted to in-frame clones and leaves out a portion. The sample records around 600,000 clones, around 96% being singletons. Naive CD8 populations comprised CD45RO-negative cells positively selected for CCR7, excluding terminally differentiated effector memory CD45RA+ cells. Sequencing was done on a sample of naive CD8+ T cells sorted from blood. The receptors were sampled from a woman under 40 in good health.

This clone occurred once. The chain has TRBV7-8 and TRBJ2-7, with D unresolved. Germline V gene sequence: CDR1 SGHVS, CDR2 FQNEAQ. Trimming took off 1 base at V and 2 bases at J, with 6 bases between the two ends. CDR3 size: 13 residues. The CDR3 here is CASSLGVTYEQYF. CDR3 bases: TGTGCCAGCAGCTTAGGGGTTACCTACGAGCAGTACTTC.

Worth noting for this clone: A much larger clone lies a single base off, so this may be a read error. The chain carries TRBV6-5 and TRBJ2-6; D gene uncertain. Trimming stripped 4 bases from V and 0 bases from J, with 1 base between. CDR1 is MNHEY, CDR2 SVGAGI, per germline. There are 13 residues in the CDR3. CDR3 amino acids: CASSFSGANVLTF. The DNA for the CDR3 is TGTGCCAGCAGTTTCTCTGGGGCCAACGTCCTGACTTTC.

The chain employs TRBV2 and TRBJ2-6; D is undetermined. V lost 6 bases, J lost 1 base, and 13 bases lay in between. This CDR3 has 16 amino acids. CDR1 and CDR2 from the germline V gene are SNHLY and FYNNEI. In nucleotides, the CDR3 is TGTGCCAGCAGGGAGAACAAAGCGTCTGGGGCCAACGTCCTGACTTTC. It is translated as CASRENKASGANVLTF. Supplemented by reference TRBV2 and TRBJ2-6, the full variable domain reads EPEVTQTPSHQVTQMGQEVILRCVPISNHLYFYWYRQILGQKVEFLVSFYNNEISEKSEIFDDQFSVERPDGSNFTLKIRSTKLEDSAMYFCASRENKASGANVLTFGAGSRLTVL.

V is TRBV28 and J is TRBJ2-1; D gene unclear. Trimming left V 4 bases short and J 6 bases short, with 19 bases between. The CDR3 is made up of 16 amino acids. Germline-derived CDR1 and CDR2 are MDHEN and SYDVKM. The CDR3 nucleotides are TGTGCCAGCAGTTACGGGCTTCCCCTCCTTGCCAATGAGCAGTTCTTC. Its translation: CASSYGLPLLANEQFF. Using reference TRBV28 and TRBJ2-1 for the parts outside the CDR3, the full variable domain is DVKVTQSSRYLVKRTGEKVFLECVQDMDHENMFWYRQDPGLGLRLIYFSYDVKMKEKGDIPEGYSVSREKKERFSLILESASTNQTSMYLCASSYGLPLLANEQFFGPGTRLTVL.

This chain uses TRBV18 with TRBJ2-7; D gene ambiguous. The CDR3 is 14 residues long. V was shortened by 6 bases and J by 2 bases, with 14 bases between the two germline ends. Germline CDR1 reads KGHSH; CDR2 reads LQKENI. The CDR3 DNA follows: TGTGCCAGCTCGCGACCTGACCAGGCCTACGAGCAGTACTTC. This encodes CASSRPDQAYEQYF.

The chain uses TRBV2 and TRBJ1-2; TRBD1 might be the D (6 bases). The CDR3 totals 14 residues. Per the germline V gene, CDR1 is SNHLY and CDR2 is FYNNEI. The germline V and J ends were trimmed by 10 bases and 0 bases, with 15 bases remaining between them. The CDR3 protein is CAMSKGGTNYGYTF. CDR3 sequence (DNA): TGTGCCATGAGCAAGGGGGGAACTAACTATGGCTACACCTTC.

The CDR3 bases are TGTGCCAGCAGTACCGGACAGGGAGGGGAAAAACTGTTTTTT. Its protein product is CASSTGQGGEKLFF. The V call is TRBV6-5, the J call TRBJ1-4, with 8 bases aligning to TRBD1. Trimming took 5 bases from V and 8 from J; bases not matched to a gene: 7. This CDR3 comprises 14 residues. The germline gives CDR1 MNHEY, CDR2 SVGAGI.

The rearrangement joins TRBV7-2 to TRBJ2-1; D tentatively reads TRBD1 or TRBD2 (5 bases each). V was clipped by 0 bases and J by 2 bases, with 17 bases between them. This CDR3 is 18 amino acids long. CDR1 is SGHTA and CDR2 is FQGNSA in the germline V gene. CDR3 protein: CASSLAFMGTEAYNEQFF. The CDR3 coding sequence is TGTGCCAGCAGCTTAGCTTTCATGGGGACGGAAGCCTACAATGAGCAGTTCTTC.

The chain carries TRBV13 and TRBJ2-3; 7 nucleotides agree with TRBD2. Trimming removed 5 bases from V and 2 bases from J; junction bases left unmatched: 13. This CDR3 spans 17 amino acids. The V gene's germline CDR1 is PRHDT and CDR2 FYEKMQ (reference sequence). CDR3: CASSVSRGGPDTDTQYF. CDR3 bases: TGTGCCAGCAGCGTATCACGCGGGGGACCTGACACAGATACGCAGTATTTT.

V gene TRBV27 combines with J gene TRBJ2-7; the D gene is possibly TRBD1 (5 bases). CDR1 MNHEY and CDR2 SMNVEV come from the germline V gene (reference sequence). The length of the CDR3 is 13 residues. V lost 4 bases, J lost 0 bases, and 7 bases lay in between. The chain's CDR3 is CASSSGFSYEQYF. In nucleotides, the CDR3 is TGTGCCAGCAGTTCAGGGTTCTCCTACGAGCAGTACTTC.

V gene TRBV4-2 combines with J gene TRBJ1-1, with D unclear. The length of the CDR3 is 15 residues. Trimming cost V 5 bases and J 2 bases, with 15 bases left between them. Germline V gene lookup returns CDR1 LGHNA and CDR2 YNFKEQ. As DNA, the CDR3 is TGTGCCAGCAGCTTAATACCGGAATTTAACACTGAAGCTTTCTTT. Translated: CASSLIPEFNTEAFF.

The chain recombines TRBV18 with TRBJ2-7, with TRBD1 identical over 7 bases. V gave up 6 bases and J gave up 3 bases; unmatched junction bases: 5. CDR1 is KGHSH and CDR2 is LQKENI in the germline V gene. The CDR3 runs 13 residues. CDR3 amino acids: CASSSDRDYEQYF. The CDR3 coding sequence is TGTGCCAGCTCTTCCGACAGGGACTACGAGCAGTACTTC.

With respect to this clone: A junction end diverges from the germline sequence, so it may reflect a read error. This chain uses TRBV9 with TRBJ2-1, with 7 bases aligning to TRBD2. The CDR3 is 11 residues long. The germline V gene encodes CDR1 SGDLS and CDR2 YYNGEE. DNA for the CDR3: TGCGCGAGCGGGGACTACAATGAGCAGTTCTTC. Its protein product is CASGDYNEQFF.

This chain connects TRBV10-2 to TRBJ1-2; the D is unclear. CDR1 and CDR2 from the germline V gene are WSHSY and SAAADI. Trimming left V 5 bases short and J 1 base short, with 8 bases between. This CDR3 has 13 residues. CDR3 region: CASSSGFNYGYTF. The CDR3, as DNA: TGCGCCAGCAGTTCAGGCTTTAACTATGGCTACACCTTC.

The chain carries TRBV7-9 and TRBJ1-2; 9 bases align to TRBD1. Germline CDR1 is SEHNR and CDR2 is FQNEAQ (reference sequence). CDR3 size: 14 residues. V shed 5 bases, J shed 6 bases, and the junction held 7 bases outside the gene matches. CDR3 nucleotides: TGTGCCAGCAGCACCCGGACAGGGGTAGATGGCTACACCTTC. Protein: CASSTRTGVDGYTF.

The chain joins TRBV28 to TRBJ1-4; D remains ambiguous. Trimming removed 6 bases from V and 8 bases from J, with 7 bases in between. The germline V gene encodes CDR1 MDHEN and CDR2 SYDVKM. The CDR3 totals 11 residues. The CDR3 DNA follows: TGTGCCAGCAGATTCTCGGAAAAACTGTTTTTT. Its translation: CASRFSEKLFF.

The gene calls are TRBV27 and TRBJ1-6; D uncertain. Germline CDR1 and CDR2: MNHEY and SMNVEV (reference sequence). The ends were cut back, 2 bases at V and 7 bases at J, with 9 bases in the middle. The CDR3 is 14 residues long. This CDR3 reads CASSLVIGNSPLHF. The CDR3 DNA sequence: TGTGCCAGCAGTTTAGTAATCGGGAATTCACCCCTCCACTTT.

This chain uses TRBV2 with TRBJ2-5; 9 nucleotides line up with TRBD2. The DNA end is more similar to TRBJ2-7, so the J call may be wrong. CDR1 is SNHLY and CDR2 is FYNNEI in the germline V gene. This CDR3 has 14 amino acids. The CDR3 spells CASSDSGSGYEQYF. CDR3 sequence (DNA): TGTGCCAGCAGCGATAGCGGGAGTGGATACGAGCAGTACTTC.

The chain recombines TRBV9 with TRBJ2-7, with D possibly matching TRBD1 (6 bases). The CDR3 covers 15 residues. V lost 0 bases, J lost 4 bases, and 14 bases lay in between. Germline lookup yields CDR1 SGDLS and CDR2 YYNGEE. DNA for the CDR3: TGTGCCAGCAGCGTAGAACAGGGAACGAGGTACGAGCAGTACTTC. Protein product: CASSVEQGTRYEQYF. The whole variable domain, filled in from reference TRBV9 and TRBJ2-7, reads DSGVTQTPKHLITATGQRVTLRCSPRSGDLSVYWYQQSLDQGLQFLIQYYNGEERAKGNILERFSAQQFPDLHSELNLSSLELGDSALYFCASSVEQGTRYEQYFGPGTRLTVT.

The gene calls are TRBV29-1 and TRBJ1-2, with D maybe TRBD1 (6 bases). CDR1 is SQVTM and CDR2 is ANQGSEA in the germline V gene. With 1 base removed from V and 3 bases from J, the gap between germline ends came to 9 bases. The CDR3 loop spans 13 amino acids. For the CDR3, the DNA is TGCAGCGTTGAAGTAGGGGGGTACTATGGCTACACCTTC. It is translated as CSVEVGGYYGYTF.

The gene calls are TRBV10-3 and TRBJ2-1; 8 bases fit TRBD2. Trimming took 2 bases from V and 6 from J; bases not matched to a gene: 12. Germline V gene data show CDR1 as ENHRY and CDR2 as SYGVKD. CDR3 length: 17 residues. CDR3 in DNA: TGTGCCATCAGTGAGACGGGCGGGGGGCTAGACAGCAATGAGCAGTTCTTC. It translates to CAISETGGGLDSNEQFF.

The V and J genes are TRBV28 and TRBJ2-1; 9 bases match TRBD2. The CDR3 totals 16 residues. Germline loops: CDR1 MDHEN, CDR2 SYDVKM. The V gene end was trimmed by 5 bases and the J gene end by 7 bases; junction bases not matched to a gene: 12. CDR3 coding DNA: TGTGCCAGCAGTCCTCTACCGGGACTAGCAGGGAATGAGCAGTTCTTC. This codes for CASSPLPGLAGNEQFF. Drawing the rest from reference TRBV28 and TRBJ2-1, the complete variable domain is DVKVTQSSRYLVKRTGEKVFLECVQDMDHENMFWYRQDPGLGLRLIYFSYDVKMKEKGDIPEGYSVSREKKERFSLILESASTNQTSMYLCASSPLPGLAGNEQFFGPGTRLTVL.

The table lists this clone with a count of one. The genes are TRBV10-3 and TRBJ1-5; a possible D gene is TRBD1 (6 bases). V lost 4 bases to trimming and J lost 7 bases, with 14 bases between them. There are 14 residues in the CDR3. Germline V lookup: CDR1 ENHRY, CDR2 SYGVKD. As DNA, the CDR3 is TGTGCCATCAGTGTTGGGGGGGCTCGGCAGCCCCAGCATTTT. Its translation is CAISVGGARQPQHF.